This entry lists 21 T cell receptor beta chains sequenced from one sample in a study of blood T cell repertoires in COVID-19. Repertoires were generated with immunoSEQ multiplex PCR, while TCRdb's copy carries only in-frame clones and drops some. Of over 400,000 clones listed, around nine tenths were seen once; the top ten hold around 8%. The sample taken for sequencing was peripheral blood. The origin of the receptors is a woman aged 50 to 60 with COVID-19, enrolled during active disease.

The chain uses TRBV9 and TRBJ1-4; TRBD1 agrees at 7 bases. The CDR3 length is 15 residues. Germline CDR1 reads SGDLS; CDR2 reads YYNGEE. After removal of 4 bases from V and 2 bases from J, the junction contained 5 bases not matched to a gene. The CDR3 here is CASSPPTGTNEKLFF. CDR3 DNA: TGTGCCAGCAGCCCACCGACAGGGACTAATGAAAAACTGTTTTTT.

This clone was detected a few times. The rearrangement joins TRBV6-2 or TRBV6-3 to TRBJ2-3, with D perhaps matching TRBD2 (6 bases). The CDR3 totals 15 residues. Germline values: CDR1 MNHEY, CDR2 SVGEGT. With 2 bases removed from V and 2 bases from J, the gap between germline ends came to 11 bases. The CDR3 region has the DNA TGTGCCAGCAGTTACCTCGAGCGGGTCACAGATACGCAGTATTTT. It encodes CASSYLERVTDTQYF.

This chain's CDR3 is CASSRDRGEDTEAFF. The DNA for the CDR3 is TGCGCCAGCAGCCGGGACAGGGGAGAGGACACTGAAGCTTTCTTT. The J gene is TRBJ1-1, the V gene TRBV5-1, with 10 bases aligning to TRBD1. CDR1 is SGHRS, CDR2 YFSETQ, per germline. The V segment lost 4 bases and the J segment 3 bases; nucleotides outside the gene matches: 6. The CDR3 consists of 15 residues.

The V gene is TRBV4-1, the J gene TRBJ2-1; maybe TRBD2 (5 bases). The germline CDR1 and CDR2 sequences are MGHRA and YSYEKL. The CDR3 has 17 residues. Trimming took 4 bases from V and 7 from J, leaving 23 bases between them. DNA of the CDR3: TGCGCCAGCAGCCGAATAATAAGGACTGTCGATCAGAATGAGCAGTTCTTC. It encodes CASSRIIRTVDQNEQFF.

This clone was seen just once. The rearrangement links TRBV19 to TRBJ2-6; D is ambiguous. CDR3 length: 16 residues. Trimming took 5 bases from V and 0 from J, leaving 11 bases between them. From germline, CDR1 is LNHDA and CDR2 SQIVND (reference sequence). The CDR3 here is CASSPRLDSGANVLTF. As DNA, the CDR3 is TGTGCCAGTAGTCCGAGGTTGGACTCTGGGGCCAACGTCCTGACTTTC. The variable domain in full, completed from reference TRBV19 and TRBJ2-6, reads DGGITQSPKYLFRKEGQNVTLSCEQNLNHDAMYWYRQDPGQGLRLIYYSQIVNDFQKGDIAEGYSVSREKKESFPLTVTSAQKNPTAFYLCASSPRLDSGANVLTFGAGSRLTVL.

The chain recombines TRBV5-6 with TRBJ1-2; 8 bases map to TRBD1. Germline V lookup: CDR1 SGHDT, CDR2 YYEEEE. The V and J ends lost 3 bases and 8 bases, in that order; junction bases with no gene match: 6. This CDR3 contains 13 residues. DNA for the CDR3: TGTGCCAGCAGCTGGGGTGCAGGGGGCGGCTACACCTTC. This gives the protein CASSWGAGGGYTF.

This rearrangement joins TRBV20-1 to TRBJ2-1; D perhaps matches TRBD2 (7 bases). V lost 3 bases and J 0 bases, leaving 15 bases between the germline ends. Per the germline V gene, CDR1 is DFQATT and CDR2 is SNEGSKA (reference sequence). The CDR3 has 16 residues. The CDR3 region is CSASWGGPSSYNEQFF. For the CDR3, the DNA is TGCAGTGCTAGTTGGGGGGGGCCCAGCTCCTACAATGAGCAGTTCTTC.

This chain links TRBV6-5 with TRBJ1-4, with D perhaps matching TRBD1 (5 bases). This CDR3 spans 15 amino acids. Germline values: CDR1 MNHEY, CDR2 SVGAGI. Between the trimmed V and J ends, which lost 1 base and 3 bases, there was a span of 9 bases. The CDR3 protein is CASSYFSGANEKLFF. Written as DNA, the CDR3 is TGTGCCAGCAGTTACTTCTCGGGGGCTAATGAAAAACTGTTTTTT.

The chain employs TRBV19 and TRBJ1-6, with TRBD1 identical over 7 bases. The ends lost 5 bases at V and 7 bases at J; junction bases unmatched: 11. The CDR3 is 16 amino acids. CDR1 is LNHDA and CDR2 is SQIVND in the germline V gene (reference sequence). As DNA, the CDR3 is TGTGCCAGTAGTCCTCGACAGGGCGGGCGAAATTCACCCCTCCACTTT. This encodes CASSPRQGGRNSPLHF.

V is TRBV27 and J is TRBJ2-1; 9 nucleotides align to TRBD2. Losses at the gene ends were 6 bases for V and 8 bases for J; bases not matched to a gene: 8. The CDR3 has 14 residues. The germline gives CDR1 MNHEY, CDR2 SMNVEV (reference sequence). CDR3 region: CASRPRGGFDEQFF. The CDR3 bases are TGTGCCAGCAGGCCGCGGGGGGGCTTCGATGAGCAGTTCTTC.

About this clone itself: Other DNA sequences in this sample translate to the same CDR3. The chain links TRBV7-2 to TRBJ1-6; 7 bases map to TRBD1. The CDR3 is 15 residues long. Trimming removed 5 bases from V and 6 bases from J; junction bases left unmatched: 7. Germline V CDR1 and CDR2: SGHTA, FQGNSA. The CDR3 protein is CASSVRQGSNSPLHF. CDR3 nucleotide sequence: TGTGCCAGCAGCGTTAGACAGGGAAGTAATTCACCCCTCCACTTT.

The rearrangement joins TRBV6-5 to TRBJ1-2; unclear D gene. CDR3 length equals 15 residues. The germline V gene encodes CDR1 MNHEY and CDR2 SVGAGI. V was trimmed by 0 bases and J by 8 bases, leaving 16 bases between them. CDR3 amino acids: CASSYSRARREGYTF. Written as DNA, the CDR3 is TGTGCCAGCAGTTACTCGAGAGCCCGGCGGGAGGGCTACACCTTC.

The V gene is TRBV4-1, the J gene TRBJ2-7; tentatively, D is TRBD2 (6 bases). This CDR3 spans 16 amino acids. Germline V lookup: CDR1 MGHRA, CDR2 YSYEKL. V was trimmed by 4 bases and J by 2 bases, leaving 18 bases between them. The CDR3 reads CASSPQSGLNTYEQYF. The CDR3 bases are TGCGCCAGCAGCCCCCAGTCGGGACTTAACACCTACGAGCAGTACTTC.

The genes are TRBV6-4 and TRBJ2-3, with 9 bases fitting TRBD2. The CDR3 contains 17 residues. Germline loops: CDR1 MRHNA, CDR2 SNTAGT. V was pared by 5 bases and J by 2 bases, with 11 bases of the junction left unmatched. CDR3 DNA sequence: TGTGCCAGCAGTCCCCGACTCAGCGGGGGGTTCACAGATACGCAGTATTTT. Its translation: CASSPRLSGGFTDTQYF.

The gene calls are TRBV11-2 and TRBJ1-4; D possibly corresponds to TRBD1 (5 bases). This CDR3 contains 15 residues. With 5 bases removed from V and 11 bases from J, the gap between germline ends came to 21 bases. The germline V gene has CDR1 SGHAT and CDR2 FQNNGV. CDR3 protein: CASSRDPGIGYKLFF. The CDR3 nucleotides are TGTGCCAGCAGCCGCGATCCAGGGATAGGGTATAAACTGTTTTTT. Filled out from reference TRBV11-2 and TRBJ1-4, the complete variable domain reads EAGVAQSPRYKIIEKRQSVAFWCNPISGHATLYWYQQILGQGPKLLIQFQNNGVVDDSQLPKDRFSAERLKGVDSTLKIQPAKLEDSAVYLCASSRDPGIGYKLFFGSGTQLSVL.

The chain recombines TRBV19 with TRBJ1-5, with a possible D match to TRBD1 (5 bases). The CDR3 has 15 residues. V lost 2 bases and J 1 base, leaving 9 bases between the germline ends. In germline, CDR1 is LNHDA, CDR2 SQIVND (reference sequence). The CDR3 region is CASSITAGSNQPQHF. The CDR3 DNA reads TGTGCCAGTAGTATAACCGCAGGGAGCAATCAGCCCCAGCATTTT.

CDR3 region: CASSLGAYQETQYF. In nucleotides, the CDR3 is TGCGCCAGCAGCTTGGGGGCGTACCAAGAGACCCAGTACTTC. V is TRBV5-1 and J is TRBJ2-5; D unresolved. V shed 0 bases and J shed 0 bases, with 6 bases lying between them. Germline V CDR1 and CDR2: SGHRS, YFSETQ. The CDR3 runs to 14 residues.

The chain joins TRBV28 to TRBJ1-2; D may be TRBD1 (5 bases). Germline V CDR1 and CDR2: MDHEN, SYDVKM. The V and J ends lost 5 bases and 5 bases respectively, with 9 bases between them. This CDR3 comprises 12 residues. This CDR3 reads CASSTRTYGYTF. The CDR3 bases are TGTGCCAGCAGTACCCGGACATATGGCTACACCTTC.

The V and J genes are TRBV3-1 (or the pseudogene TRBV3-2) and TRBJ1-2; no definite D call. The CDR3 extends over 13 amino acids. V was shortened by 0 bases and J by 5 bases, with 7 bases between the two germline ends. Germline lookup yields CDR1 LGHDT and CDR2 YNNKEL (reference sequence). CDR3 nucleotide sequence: TGTGCCAGCAGCCAAGATGGGGAGTATGGCTACACCTTC. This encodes CASSQDGEYGYTF.

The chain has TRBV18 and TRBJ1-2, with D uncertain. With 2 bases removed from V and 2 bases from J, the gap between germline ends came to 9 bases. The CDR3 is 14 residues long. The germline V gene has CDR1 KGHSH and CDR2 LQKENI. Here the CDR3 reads CASSPYPGNYGYTF. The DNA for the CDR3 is TGTGCCAGCTCACCATATCCGGGGAACTATGGCTACACCTTC. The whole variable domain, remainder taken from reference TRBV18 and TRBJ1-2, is NAGVMQNPRHLVRRRGQEARLRCSPMKGHSHVYWYRQLPEEGLKFMVYLQKENIIDESGMPKERFSAEFPKEGPSILRIQQVVRGDSAAYFCASSPYPGNYGYTFGSGTRLTVV.

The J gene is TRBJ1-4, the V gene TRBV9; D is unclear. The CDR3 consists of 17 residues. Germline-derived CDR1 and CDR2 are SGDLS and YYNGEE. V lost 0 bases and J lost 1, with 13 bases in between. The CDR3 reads CASSVGSMAGTNEKLFF. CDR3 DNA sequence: TGTGCCAGCAGCGTAGGTAGCATGGCCGGAACTAATGAAAAACTGTTTTTT. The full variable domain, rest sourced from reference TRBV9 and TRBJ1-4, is DSGVTQTPKHLITATGQRVTLRCSPRSGDLSVYWYQQSLDQGLQFLIQYYNGEERAKGNILERFSAQQFPDLHSELNLSSLELGDSALYFCASSVGSMAGTNEKLFFGSGTQLSVL.